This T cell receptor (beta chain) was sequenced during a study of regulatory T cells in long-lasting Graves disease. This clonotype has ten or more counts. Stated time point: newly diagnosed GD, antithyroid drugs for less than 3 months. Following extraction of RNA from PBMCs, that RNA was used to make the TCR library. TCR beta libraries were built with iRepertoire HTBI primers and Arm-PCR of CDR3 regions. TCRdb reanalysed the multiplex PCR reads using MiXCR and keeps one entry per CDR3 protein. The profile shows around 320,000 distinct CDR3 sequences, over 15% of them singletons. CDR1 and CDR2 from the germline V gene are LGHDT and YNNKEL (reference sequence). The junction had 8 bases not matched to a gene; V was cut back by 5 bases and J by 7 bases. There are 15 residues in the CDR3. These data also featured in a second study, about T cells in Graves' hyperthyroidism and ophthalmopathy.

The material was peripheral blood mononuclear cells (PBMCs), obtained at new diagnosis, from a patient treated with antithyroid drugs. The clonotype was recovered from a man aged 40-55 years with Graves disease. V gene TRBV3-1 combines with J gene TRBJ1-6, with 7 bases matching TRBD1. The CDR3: CASSSQTGLNSPLHF. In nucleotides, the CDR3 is TGTGCCAGCAGCTCCCAGACAGGGTTGAATTCACCCCTCCACTTT.